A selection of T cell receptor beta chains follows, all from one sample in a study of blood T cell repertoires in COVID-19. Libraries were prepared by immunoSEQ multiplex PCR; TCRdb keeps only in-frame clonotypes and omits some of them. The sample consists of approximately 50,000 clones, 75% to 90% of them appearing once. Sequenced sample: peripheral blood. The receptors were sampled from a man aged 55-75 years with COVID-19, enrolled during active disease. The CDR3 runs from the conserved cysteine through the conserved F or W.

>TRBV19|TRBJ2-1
CASSIPAGLRNEQFF
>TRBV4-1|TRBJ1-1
CASSQGLIRTVRTEAFF
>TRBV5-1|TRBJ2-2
CASSYEWGSGTGELFF
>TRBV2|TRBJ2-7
CASTRGGQGLYEQYF
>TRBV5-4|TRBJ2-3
CASRDSLHTDTQYF
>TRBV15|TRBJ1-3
CATSQGGQGVAGGNTIYF
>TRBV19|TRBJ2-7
CASSIGQGYEQYF
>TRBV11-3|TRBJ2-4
CASSWEPANIQYF
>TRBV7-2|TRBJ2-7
CASSLPGVGRNEQYF
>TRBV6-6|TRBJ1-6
CASSSISGVYNSPLHF
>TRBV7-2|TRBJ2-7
CASSLVSAGEQYF
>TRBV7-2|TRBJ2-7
CASSPHRDRGYEQYF
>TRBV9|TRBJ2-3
CASSARTSGSYDTQYF
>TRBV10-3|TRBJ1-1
CAISGNMNTEAFF
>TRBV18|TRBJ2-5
CASSTGPSAGGTETQYF
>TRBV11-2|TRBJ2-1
CASNLGGQGNLPAYNEQFF
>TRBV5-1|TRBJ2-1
CASSPQGIYEQFF
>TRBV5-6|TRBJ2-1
CASSLFVNEQFF
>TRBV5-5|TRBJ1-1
CASSRDRVNTKAFF
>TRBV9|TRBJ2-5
CASSVPGVPETQYF
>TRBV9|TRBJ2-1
CASSVARGLAGGSSYNEQFF
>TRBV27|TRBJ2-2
CASSPPGLAGVAGELFF
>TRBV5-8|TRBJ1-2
CASSVDRGQYGYTF
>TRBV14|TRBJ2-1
CASSPQTYNEQFF
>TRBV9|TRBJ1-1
CASSVDRWTEAFF
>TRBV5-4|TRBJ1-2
CASSVRQTNNYGYTF
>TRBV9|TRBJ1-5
CASSSRDSQPQHF
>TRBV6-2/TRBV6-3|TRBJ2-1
CASSSGTSGRGRSSYNEQFF
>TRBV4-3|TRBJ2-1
CASSQDRYGTSGTYNEQFF
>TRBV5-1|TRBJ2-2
CASSGQGNTGELFF
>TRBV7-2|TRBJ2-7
CASSLDRGSPHEQYF
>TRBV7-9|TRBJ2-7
CASSREALSSYEQYF
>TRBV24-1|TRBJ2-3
CATSDSSDTQYF
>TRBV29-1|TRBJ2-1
CSVQAVSYNEQFF